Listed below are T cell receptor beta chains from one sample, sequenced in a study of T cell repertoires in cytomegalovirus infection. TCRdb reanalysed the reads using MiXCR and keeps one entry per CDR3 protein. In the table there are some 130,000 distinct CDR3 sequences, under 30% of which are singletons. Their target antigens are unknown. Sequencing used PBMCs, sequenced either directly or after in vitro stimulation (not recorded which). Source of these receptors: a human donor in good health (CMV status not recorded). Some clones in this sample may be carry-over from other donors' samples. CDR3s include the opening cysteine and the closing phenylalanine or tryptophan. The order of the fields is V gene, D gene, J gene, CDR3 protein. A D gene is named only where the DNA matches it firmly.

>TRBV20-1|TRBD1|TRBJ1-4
CSARDQGAPEKLFF
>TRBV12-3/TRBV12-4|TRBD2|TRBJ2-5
CASSPYSGSFVGRETQYF
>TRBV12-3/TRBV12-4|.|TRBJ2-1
CASRAEWHNEQFF
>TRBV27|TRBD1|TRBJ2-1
CASTTLRTGTNEQFF
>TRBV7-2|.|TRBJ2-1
CASSPQAEKFYNEQFF
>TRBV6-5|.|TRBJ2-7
CASRETGEQYF
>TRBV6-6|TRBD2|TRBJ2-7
CASSYRLAGPTGGEQYF
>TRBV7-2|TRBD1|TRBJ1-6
CASSVGTGGPALHF
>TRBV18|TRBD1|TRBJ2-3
CASSRQGSTDTQYF
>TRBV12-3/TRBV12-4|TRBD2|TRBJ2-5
CASSPRGLAVQETQYF
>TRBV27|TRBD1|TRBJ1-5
CASSLEGTGAFYQPQHF
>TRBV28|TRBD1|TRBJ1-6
CASSPHRGNSPLHF
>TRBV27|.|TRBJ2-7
CASSPRPGPYEQYF
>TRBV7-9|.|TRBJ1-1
CASSHRGTEAFF
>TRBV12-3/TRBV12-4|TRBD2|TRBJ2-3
CASSSGTSANTDTQYF
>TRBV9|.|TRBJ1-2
CASSVAHYGYTF
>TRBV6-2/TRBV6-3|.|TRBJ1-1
CASSSERNTEAFF
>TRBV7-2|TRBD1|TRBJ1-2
CASSKGQGYGYTF
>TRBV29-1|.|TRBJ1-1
CSVGRDTEAFF
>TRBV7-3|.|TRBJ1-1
CASSPLGGTEAFF
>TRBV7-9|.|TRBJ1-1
CASSLGGGQIGEAFF
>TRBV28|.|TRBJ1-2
CASSLFQGGSSHYGYTF
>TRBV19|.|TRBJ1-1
CASSGEAGALNTEAFF
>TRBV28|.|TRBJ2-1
CASSDSSQAYNEQLF
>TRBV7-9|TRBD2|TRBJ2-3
CASSPSAREATDTQYF
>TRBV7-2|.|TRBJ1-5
CASSFLGAADQPQHF
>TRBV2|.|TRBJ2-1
CAGSVLSYNEQFF
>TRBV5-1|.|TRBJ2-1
CASRGLGDNEQFF
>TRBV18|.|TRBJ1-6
CASSPVEGDLPLHF
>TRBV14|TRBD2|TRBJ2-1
CASSRTSGRVFDEQFF
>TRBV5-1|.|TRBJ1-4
CASSLSGVGEKLFF
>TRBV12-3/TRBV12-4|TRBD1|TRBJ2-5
CASSPQTGGAETQYF
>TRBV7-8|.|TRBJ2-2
CASSAVNTGELFF
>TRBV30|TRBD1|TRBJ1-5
CAWSSTGFNQPQHF
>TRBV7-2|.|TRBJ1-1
CASSLEGRSRTEAFF
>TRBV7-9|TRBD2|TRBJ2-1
CASSSGTSGDRERYNEQFF
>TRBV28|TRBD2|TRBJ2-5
CASSLWGNITSGMEQETQYF
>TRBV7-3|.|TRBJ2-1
CASSTNRQANEQFF
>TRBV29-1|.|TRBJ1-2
CSVEPTDPGAVYGYTF
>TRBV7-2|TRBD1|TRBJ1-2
CASSWTGQGLGYTF
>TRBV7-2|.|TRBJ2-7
CASSLLPKLSSYEQYF
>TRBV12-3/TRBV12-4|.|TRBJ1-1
CASSFFRAGAFF
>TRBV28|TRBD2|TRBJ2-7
CASISGGLAGAEQYF
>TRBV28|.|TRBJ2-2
CASSRGGTYTGELFF
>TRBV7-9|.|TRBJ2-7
CASSLGISSYEQYF
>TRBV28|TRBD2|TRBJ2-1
CASGLRERREQFF
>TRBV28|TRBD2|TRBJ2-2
CASSRLAAGTGELFF
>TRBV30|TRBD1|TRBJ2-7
CAWSVGTAYEQYF
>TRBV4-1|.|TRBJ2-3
CASSQPTSTDTQYF
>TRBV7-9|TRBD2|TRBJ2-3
CASSLVSAGVVPDTQYF
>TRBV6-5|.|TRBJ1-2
CASSGGPGYTF
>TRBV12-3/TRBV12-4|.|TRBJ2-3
CASSADTVAQRGSTDTQYF
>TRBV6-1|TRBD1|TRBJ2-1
CASSEAGTGAGEQFF
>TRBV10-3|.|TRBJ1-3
CAISEVSGNTIYF
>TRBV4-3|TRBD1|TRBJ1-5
CASSQDTGGQPQHF
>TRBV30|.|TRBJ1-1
CAWSGSGGSEAFF
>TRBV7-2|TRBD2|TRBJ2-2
CASTGLAGGPPYPNTGELFF
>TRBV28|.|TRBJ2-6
CASSLPGPGANVLTF
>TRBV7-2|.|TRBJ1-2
CASSYRQIDYGYTF